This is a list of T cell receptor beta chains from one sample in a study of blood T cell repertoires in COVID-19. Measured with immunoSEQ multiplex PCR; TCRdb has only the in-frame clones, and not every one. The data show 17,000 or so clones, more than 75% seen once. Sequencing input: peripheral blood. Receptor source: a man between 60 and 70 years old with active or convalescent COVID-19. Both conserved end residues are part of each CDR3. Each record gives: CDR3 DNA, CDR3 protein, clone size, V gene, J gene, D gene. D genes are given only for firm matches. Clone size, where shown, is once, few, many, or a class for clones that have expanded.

TGTGCCAGCACCGGAGGGGGGGCAGATACGCAGTATTTT,CASTGGGADTQYF,-,TRBV28,TRBJ2-3,-
TGTGCCAGCAGCTTTAGCCCGGGACTAGCGAGGAAGAATGAGCAGTTCTTC,CASSFSPGLARKNEQFF,few,TRBV7-2,TRBJ2-1,TRBD2
TGTGCCAGCAGTGCACTAGCGGGAGGTATGGGTGGCACAGATACGCAGTATTTT,CASSALAGGMGGTDTQYF,few,TRBV6-1,TRBJ2-3,TRBD2
TGTGCCAGCATCAATAGCGGCAGCACAGATACGCAGTATTTT,CASINSGSTDTQYF,-,TRBV28,TRBJ2-3,-
TGTGCCAGCAGCCCCCCCGCGGGAGGCGAGACCCAGTACTTC,CASSPPAGGETQYF,-,TRBV11-3,TRBJ2-5,TRBD2
TGTGCCAGCACCATTGACGGGGGGCAGCCCCAGCATTTT,CASTIDGGQPQHF,-,TRBV28,TRBJ1-5,-
TGTGCCAGCAGAACCACAGGGGGCGGCACTGAAGCTTTCTTT,CASRTTGGGTEAFF,-,TRBV6-5,TRBJ1-1,TRBD1
TGTGCCAGCAGCTTGGGCGCCGGCTACACCTTC,CASSLGAGYTF,few,TRBV5-6,TRBJ1-2,-
TGCGCCAGCAGCGTGATGGGAGGACTCCAAGAGACCCAGTACTTC,CASSVMGGLQETQYF,few,TRBV5-1,TRBJ2-5,-
TGTGCCAGCTCACCACGGGGGCAGGAGCTGTTTTTT,CASSPRGQELFF,-,TRBV18,TRBJ2-2,-
TGTGCCAGCAGCTTAACTAGCGCCCCCGGGGAGCTGTTTTTT,CASSLTSAPGELFF,few,TRBV7-3,TRBJ2-2,-
TGTGCCAGCAGCCCGACAGGGGACGAACGGGATCAGCCCCAGCATTTT,CASSPTGDERDQPQHF,-,TRBV7-2,TRBJ1-5,TRBD1
TGTGCCAGTAGTATACTTTCAGGGGTTTTTAACACTGAAGCTTTCTTT,CASSILSGVFNTEAFF,-,TRBV19,TRBJ1-1,-
TGTGCCAGCAGTTACCAGGGACAGGCATACACTGAAGCTTTCTTT,CASSYQGQAYTEAFF,-,TRBV6-5,TRBJ1-1,TRBD1
TGCGCCAGCAGCTTGGCGGGCGGGTATGCTGAAGCTTTCTTT,CASSLAGGYAEAFF,-,TRBV5-1,TRBJ1-1,-
TGTGCCAGCAGTGGGGCAGCAAATGAGCAGTTCTTC,CASSGAANEQFF,-,TRBV6-4,TRBJ2-1,-
TGTGCCAGCAGGGAGCGGGGGGGATACAATGAGCAGTTCTTC,CASRERGGYNEQFF,-,TRBV2,TRBJ2-1,TRBD2
TGTGCCTGGAGGTTAACAGGCTCTGAAGCTTTCTTT,CAWRLTGSEAFF,-,TRBV30,TRBJ1-1,-
TGTGCCAGCAGCAGGGGAGAGGCCAAAAACATTCAGTACTTC,CASSRGEAKNIQYF,-,TRBV6-5,TRBJ2-4,-
TGTGCCAGCTCACCGGACGGGGGAGCGCAGAGCTCCTACGAGCAGTACTTC,CASSPDGGAQSSYEQYF,-,TRBV18,TRBJ2-7,-
TGCGCCAGCAGCTTCGCCCGCCCAACTGAAGAGACCCAGTACTTC,CASSFARPTEETQYF,-,TRBV5-1,TRBJ2-5,-
TGTGCCAGCAGCGTAGTCGGGGGTTGGAACGAGCAGTACTTC,CASSVVGGWNEQYF,-,TRBV9,TRBJ2-7,-
TGTGCCAGCAGTCCCACACGGGGTCTGAACACTGAAGCTTTCTTT,CASSPTRGLNTEAFF,-,TRBV28,TRBJ1-1,-
TGTGCCAGCCGACTGACAGGGCCCTCCACAGATACGCAGTATTTT,CASRLTGPSTDTQYF,-,TRBV19,TRBJ2-3,TRBD1
TGTGCCAGTCGCTTTAGCCCCCCTTACGAGCAGTACTTC,CASRFSPPYEQYF,-,TRBV6-5,TRBJ2-7,-
TGTGCCAGCAGCCAAGATCTACTAGGTGGGGAGACCCAGTACTTC,CASSQDLLGGETQYF,-,TRBV3-1/TRBV3-2,TRBJ2-5,-
TGCGCCAGCAACCCGGGACAGGGCGCAGATACGCAGTATTTT,CASNPGQGADTQYF,once,TRBV10-2,TRBJ2-3,TRBD1
TGTGCCACCAGTCCAGGGGTAATTGGGGCCAACGTCCTGACTTTC,CATSPGVIGANVLTF,-,TRBV24-1,TRBJ2-6,-
TGTGCCAGCGGACTAGCGGGAGCTGATACGCAGTATTTT,CASGLAGADTQYF,many,TRBV12-3/TRBV12-4,TRBJ2-3,TRBD2
TGCGCCAGCAGCTTAGGAGGGCCTGGAAACACCATATATTTT,CASSLGGPGNTIYF,-,TRBV5-1,TRBJ1-3,-
TGTGCCAGCAGCTTAGATAGGAGTGAGCAGTTCTTC,CASSLDRSEQFF,-,TRBV11-2,TRBJ2-1,-
TGTGCCAGCAGCCCGCGGGAGGGATTTTCCTACGAGCAGTACTTC,CASSPREGFSYEQYF,-,TRBV9,TRBJ2-7,TRBD2
TGTGCCACCAGCAGAGAAATAGAGACTGGAAACACCATATATTTT,CATSREIETGNTIYF,-,TRBV15,TRBJ1-3,-
TGTGCCAGCAGCCAGACTAGCGGGGGAGGCACAGATACGCAGTATTTT,CASSQTSGGGTDTQYF,once,TRBV3-1/TRBV3-2,TRBJ2-3,TRBD2
TGTGCCAGCAGATCTCCCAATCAGCCCCAGCATTTT,CASRSPNQPQHF,-,TRBV28,TRBJ1-5,-
TGTGCCAGCAGTCCCCTATCCGGGATGAACACTGAAGCTTTCTTT,CASSPLSGMNTEAFF,-,TRBV28,TRBJ1-1,-
TGTGCCAGCAGCTTAAAGGACAGGGTACTATTCAGGTCCTACAATGAGCAGTTCTTC,CASSLKDRVLFRSYNEQFF,few,TRBV7-9,TRBJ2-1,TRBD1
TGCGCCAGCAGCCGCGGCACAGATACGCAGTATTTT,CASSRGTDTQYF,-,TRBV4-1,TRBJ2-3,-
TGTGCCAGCAGCCACTACAGGGCTACGTACGAGCAGTACTTC,CASSHYRATYEQYF,-,TRBV3-1/TRBV3-2,TRBJ2-7,-
TGTGCCAGCAGCGAACACCTAACTAATGAAAAACTGTTTTTT,CASSEHLTNEKLFF,-,TRBV5-6,TRBJ1-4,-
TGTGCCAGCAGCCCAGGACTAGCGGGATCGTACAATGAGCAGTTCTTC,CASSPGLAGSYNEQFF,-,TRBV5-4,TRBJ2-1,TRBD2
TGTGCCAGCAGTAGAGCGGAGAGCTCCTACAATGAGCAGTTCTTC,CASSRAESSYNEQFF,-,TRBV7-2,TRBJ2-1,-
TGCGCCAGCAGTCTAAACAAGGGACTTCGGGAGACCCAGTACTTC,CASSLNKGLRETQYF,-,TRBV10-2,TRBJ2-5,-
TGTGCCAGCAGCTTCCTTCAGGCAGGGGGCAGCTATGGCTACACCTTC,CASSFLQAGGSYGYTF,-,TRBV5-4,TRBJ1-2,TRBD1
TGTGCCAGCAGCCGAGAGACTAGCGGTTATTCTAGCACAGATACGCAGTATTTT,CASSRETSGYSSTDTQYF,once,TRBV4-2,TRBJ2-3,TRBD2
TGTGCCAGCAGCCGAATAGCGGGAGGGCCCGGGAATGAGCAGTTCTTC,CASSRIAGGPGNEQFF,few,TRBV7-3,TRBJ2-1,TRBD2
TGTGCCAGCAGCTTGTACAGCTACGAGCAGTACTTC,CASSLYSYEQYF,-,TRBV5-6,TRBJ2-7,-
TGCGCCAGCAGCCTAGCAGGACAGGGAGGTTCCTACGAGCAGTACTTC,CASSLAGQGGSYEQYF,few,TRBV5-1,TRBJ2-7,TRBD1
TGTGCCAGCAGCTCGGGACAGGAGAACTATGGCTACACCTTC,CASSSGQENYGYTF,-,TRBV11-2,TRBJ1-2,TRBD1
TGTGCCAGCAGCTTAGGGCTCCCTAGCTCCTACGAGCAGTACTTC,CASSLGLPSSYEQYF,-,TRBV7-2,TRBJ2-7,-
TGCGCCAGCAGCATTGAACCAGGGGTGGATCAGCCCCAGCATTTT,CASSIEPGVDQPQHF,-,TRBV4-1,TRBJ1-5,-
TGTGCCAGCTCACCAAGTACAGTAGTATATGGCTACACCTTC,CASSPSTVVYGYTF,-,TRBV18,TRBJ1-2,-
TGCGCCAGCACCCAGCGGGGGGGCCCCCAAGAGACCCAGTACTTC,CASTQRGGPQETQYF,-,TRBV4-1,TRBJ2-5,TRBD2